This T cell receptor beta chain emerged from a study of T cells in Graves' hyperthyroidism and ophthalmopathy. This clonotype was detected only once. CDR1 is SGHAT and CDR2 is FQNNGV in the germline V gene. Trimming removed 4 bases at V and 4 bases at J, with 17 bases between. CDR3 length equals 16 residues. Authors of the study amplified TCR beta CDR3 regions from RNA transcripts. With the HTBI primer set, the TCR CDR3 went through a first round of RT-PCR. In TCRdb, the multiplex PCR reads were re-called with MiXCR into one record per CDR3 protein. The repertoire includes roughly 330,000 distinct CDR3 sequences, over 15% of them detected once, and roughly a third sits in the top ten.

The chain combines TRBV11-2 with TRBJ2-1; D is uncertain. The origin of this receptor is a young man with Graves' hyperthyroidism. Sequenced: blood. The CDR3 here is CASSSGPPAVYNEQFF. Here the CDR3 DNA reads TGTGCCAGCAGCTCAGGTCCCCCCGCGGTTTACAATGAGCAGTTCTTC.